The clone carrying this TCR beta chain has a single count. Its antigen is not identified. This entry comes from a study of T cell responses to AZD1222 COVID-19 vaccine. For the study at large: Second-dose recipients at about 4 or about 12 weeks were treated as one pooled group. General study results and limits: Donor demographics were predominantly white British with a female majority; clonal diversity may be underestimated.

TCRdb's table, derived via immunoSEQ multiplex PCR, lists solely in-frame clones and lacks some. This sample has 97,000 or so clones, with roughly nine tenths found just once. Unmatched junction bases numbered 7, after V lost 0 bases and J lost 3 bases. Per germline, CDR1 SGHRS and CDR2 YFSETQ. The CDR3 covers 16 residues. The starting material was peripheral blood, obtained on day 0 of AZD1222 vaccination. This chain joins TRBV5-1 and TRBJ2-3, with TRBD2 identical over 7 bases. The receptor comes from an adult in good health. This CDR3 reads CASSLGLAGVTDTQYF. The CDR3 DNA reads TGCGCCAGCAGCTTGGGTTTAGCGGGTGTTACAGATACGCAGTATTTT.